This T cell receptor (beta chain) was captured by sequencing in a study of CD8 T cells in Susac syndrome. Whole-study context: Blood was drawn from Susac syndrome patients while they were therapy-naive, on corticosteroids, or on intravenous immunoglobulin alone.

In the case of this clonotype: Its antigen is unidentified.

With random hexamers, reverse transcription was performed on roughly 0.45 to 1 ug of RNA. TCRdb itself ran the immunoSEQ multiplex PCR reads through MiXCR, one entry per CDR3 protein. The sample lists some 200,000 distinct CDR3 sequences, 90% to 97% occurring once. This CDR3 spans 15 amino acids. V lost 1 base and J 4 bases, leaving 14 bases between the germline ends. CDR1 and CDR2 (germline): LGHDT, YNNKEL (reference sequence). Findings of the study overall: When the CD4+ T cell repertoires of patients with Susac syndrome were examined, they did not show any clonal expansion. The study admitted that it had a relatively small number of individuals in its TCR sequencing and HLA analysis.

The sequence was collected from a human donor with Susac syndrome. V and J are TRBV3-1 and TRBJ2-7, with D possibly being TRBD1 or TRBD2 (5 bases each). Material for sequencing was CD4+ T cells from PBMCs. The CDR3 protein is CASSQGGAGGYEQYF. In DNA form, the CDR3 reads TGTGCCAGCAGCCAAGGGGGTGCTGGGGGTTACGAGCAGTACTTC.